The 28 T cell receptor beta chains below were found in one sample sequenced in a study of cytomegalovirus exposure and HLA in healthy donors. The PCR was carried out with 60 Vbeta primers and 13 Jbeta primers. Assay: immunoSEQ multiplex PCR; the TCRdb copy retains only in-frame clones and omits some. The data contain 150,000 to 200,000 clones, roughly 85% of them singletons. The sequenced sample consisted of PBMCs. Receptor source: a young man in good health and CMV-seropositive.

The gene calls are TRBV4-3 and TRBJ1-6; D is possibly TRBD1 (6 bases). Trimming shortened V by 0 bases and J by 8 bases, and 11 bases separated the two germline ends. The germline CDR1 and CDR2 sequences are LGHNA and YSLEER. The CDR3 extends over 15 amino acids. DNA of the CDR3: TGCGCCAGCAGCCAAGATAGGACAGCTTATTCACCCCTCCACTTT. It yields the protein CASSQDRTAYSPLHF.

The CDR3 DNA reads TGTGCCAGCAGCTCAATCTTCCTAGCGGGGGGCACAGATACGCAGTATTTT. It translates to CASSSIFLAGGTDTQYF. V usage is TRBV5-4 and J usage is TRBJ2-3; 10 bases match TRBD2. The CDR3 sequence is 17 residues long. V lost 3 bases and J lost 1; bases outside the gene matches: 8. CDR1 and CDR2 from the germline V gene are SGHNT and YYREEE (reference sequence). The full variable domain, completed using reference TRBV5-4 and TRBJ2-3, is ETGVTQSPTHLIKTRGQQVTLRCSSQSGHNTVSWYQQALGQGPQFIFQYYREEENGRGNFPPRFSGLQFPNYSSELNVNALELDDSALYLCASSSIFLAGGTDTQYFGPGTRLTVL.

The table lists this clone with a few counts. The J gene is TRBJ2-1, the V gene TRBV19; TRBD2 agrees at 8 bases. From germline, CDR1 is LNHDA and CDR2 SQIVND (reference sequence). After removal of 5 bases from V and 2 bases from J, the junction contained 5 bases not matched to a gene. The CDR3 consists of 15 residues. The chain's CDR3 is CASSLLRGAYNEQFF. CDR3 sequence (DNA): TGTGCCAGTAGTTTATTGCGGGGGGCCTACAATGAGCAGTTCTTC.

This clone was counted a few times. The CDR3 bases are TGCGCCAGCAGCCGCGCCGGGACTAGTAGTTATGAGCAGTTCTTC. Translated: CASSRAGTSSYEQFF. The V call is TRBV5-1, the J call TRBJ2-1, with 8 bases matching TRBD2. Germline V CDR1 and CDR2: SGHRS, YFSETQ. The CDR3 consists of 15 residues. After removal of 4 bases from V and 8 bases from J, the junction contained 11 bases not matched to a gene.

The chain couples TRBV18 to TRBJ1-1; 9 nucleotides line up with TRBD1. Unmatched junction bases numbered 13, after V lost 4 bases and J lost 1 base. CDR3 length: 18 amino acids. Germline-derived CDR1 and CDR2 are KGHSH and LQKENI. The CDR3 loop is CASSLSWGQGQGNTEAFF. The CDR3 region has the DNA TGTGCCAGCTCACTATCGTGGGGACAGGGACAGGGGAACACTGAAGCTTTCTTT.

V is TRBV6-1 and J is TRBJ1-5, with 9 bases matching TRBD1. Losses at the gene ends were 5 bases for V and 11 bases for J; bases not matched to a gene: 7. Germline V CDR1 and CDR2: MNHNS, SASEGT. CDR3 length: 13 amino acids. The CDR3 here is CASSSHRTGAQHF. DNA for the CDR3: TGTGCCAGCAGTTCGCATCGGACAGGGGCCCAGCATTTT.

The CDR3 protein is CASSYSTGQGTDTQYF. In DNA, the CDR3 is TGTGCCAGCAGTTACTCAACCGGACAGGGCACAGATACGCAGTATTTT. The rearrangement uses TRBV6-6 and TRBJ2-3; 7 bases are a match to TRBD1. There are 16 residues in the CDR3. Trimming cost V 0 bases and J 1 base; bases outside gene matches: 4. From germline, CDR1 is MNHNY and CDR2 SVGAGI (reference sequence).

V usage is TRBV5-1 and J usage is TRBJ2-7; 7 bases are a match to TRBD1. Germline V CDR1 and CDR2: SGHRS, YFSETQ. V lost 5 bases and J lost 3; bases outside the gene matches: 5. The CDR3 has 13 amino acids. The CDR3 DNA is TGCGCCAGCAGGCAAACAGGGGTCTACGAGCAGTACTTC. Its translation is CASRQTGVYEQYF.

The CDR3 nucleotides are TGTGCCAGCAGCTTAGCGCCAGGAGAGCAGTTCTTC. As protein: CASSLAPGEQFF. This chain links TRBV7-2 with TRBJ2-1; D is unresolved. Germline lookup yields CDR1 SGHTA and CDR2 FQGNSA. V was cut by 0 bases and J by 10 bases, with 7 bases left in between. The CDR3 extends over 12 amino acids.

The chain recombines TRBV10-1 with TRBJ2-1; 11 positions match TRBD2. CDR3 length: 15 residues. Germline CDR1 and CDR2: WNHNN and SYGVQD (reference sequence). After removal of 3 bases from V and 4 bases from J, the junction contained 2 bases not matched to a gene. This CDR3 is CASSDGTSGYNEQFF. CDR3 sequence (DNA): TGCGCCAGCAGTGACGGGACTAGCGGATACAATGAGCAGTTCTTC.

This sequence joins TRBV20-1 and TRBJ2-7, with D unresolved. The V gene's germline CDR1 is DFQATT and CDR2 SNEGSKA (reference sequence). V lost 1 base to trimming and J lost 3 bases, with 4 bases between them. The CDR3 consists of 11 residues. Here the CDR3 reads CSARAYYEQYF. The CDR3 nucleotides read TGCAGTGCTAGAGCCTACTACGAGCAGTACTTC.

The CDR3 nucleotides read TGCAGCGTGGGTACCAGGGACTATGGCTACACCTTC. It encodes CSVGTRDYGYTF. J is TRBJ1-2 and V is TRBV29-1; D may be TRBD1 (5 bases). Germline V gene data show CDR1 as SQVTM and CDR2 as ANQGSEA. The ends were cut back, 6 bases at V and 3 bases at J, with 11 bases in the middle. The CDR3 extends over 12 amino acids.

The chain recombines TRBV4-1 with TRBJ2-7, with D possibly being TRBD1 (5 bases). Germline V gene lookup returns CDR1 MGHRA and CDR2 YSYEKL. The ends were cut back, 3 bases at V and 3 bases at J, with 12 bases in the middle. This CDR3 is built from 14 residues. The CDR3 is CASSHVPTDYEQYF. The CDR3 DNA reads as TGCGCCAGCAGCCATGTCCCGACAGACTACGAGCAGTACTTC.

The CDR3 reads CASSLGQNNEQFF. The CDR3 DNA reads as TGTGCCAGCAGCTTAGGACAGAACAATGAGCAGTTCTTC. The chain couples TRBV7-9 to TRBJ2-1; D may be TRBD1 (5 bases). CDR1 is SEHNR, CDR2 FQNEAQ, per germline (reference sequence). The V gene lost 1 base and the J gene lost 5 bases, with 6 bases spanning the gap. The CDR3 runs 13 residues.

The chain links TRBV10-3 to TRBJ1-1, with 8 nucleotides matching TRBD1. Germline trimming cut 2 bases from V and 1 base from J; bases unmatched to any gene: 0. Looked up from germline, CDR1 is ENHRY and CDR2 is SYGVKD. The CDR3 has 14 residues. The CDR3 protein is CAISEGQGNTEAFF. The CDR3 DNA is TGTGCCATCAGTGAGGGACAGGGGAACACTGAAGCTTTCTTT.

This clone has just a few counts. One end of the junction fails to match germline, which may point to a read error. The chain is built from TRBV5-4 and TRBJ2-6, with 10 positions matching TRBD2. This CDR3 region has 17 residues. From germline, CDR1 is SGHNT and CDR2 YYREEE (reference sequence). The CDR3 DNA reads TGTGCCAGCAGCGCGCTCACTAGCGGGGCCGGGGCCAACGGCCTGACTTTC. It codes for CASSALTSGAGANGLTF. Full variable domain (rest looked up from reference TRBV5-4 and TRBJ2-6): ETGVTQSPTHLIKTRGQQVTLRCSSQSGHNTVSWYQQALGQGPQFIFQYYREEENGRGNFPPRFSGLQFPNYSSELNVNALELDDSALYLCASSALTSGAGANGLTFGAGSRLTVL.

The V gene is TRBV18, the J gene TRBJ1-6; D might be TRBD1 (5 bases). Germline V gene sequence: CDR1 KGHSH, CDR2 LQKENI. V dropped 3 bases and J dropped 4 bases, with 16 bases sitting between them. This CDR3 comprises 17 residues. The CDR3 coding sequence is TGTGCCAGCTCACCTTTACCACGACAGTCTTATAATTCACCCCTCCACTTT. Protein: CASSPLPRQSYNSPLHF.

This chain links TRBV5-8 with TRBJ1-3; D is uncertain. CDR1 is SGHTS, CDR2 YDEGEE, per germline. The CDR3 is made up of 13 amino acids. Deletions cut 7 bases from V and 2 bases from J, with 10 bases between. The CDR3 region has the DNA TGTGCCAGCGGGAGAGTCACTGGAAACACCATATATTTT. Protein product: CASGRVTGNTIYF.

This clone qualifies as medium-sized (0.01 to 0.1%). The chain carries TRBV7-7 and TRBJ2-7; tentative D call: TRBD1 (6 bases). There are 14 residues in the CDR3. Trimming cost V 3 bases and J 5 bases, with 14 bases left between them. Per the germline V gene, CDR1 is SSHAT and CDR2 is FNYEAQ (reference sequence). CDR3 loop: CASSFGGPSDEQYF. The CDR3 DNA reads TGTGCCAGCAGCTTTGGGGGCCCCAGCGACGAGCAGTACTTC.

In the case of this clone: The junction departs from germline at one end; a sequencing error may be responsible. CDR3 amino acids: CASSTPGANGLTF. The CDR3, as DNA: TGTGCCAGCAGTACCCCTGGGGCCAACGGCCTGACTTTC. The J gene is TRBJ2-6, the V gene TRBV9; TRBD1 might be the D (5 bases). The CDR3 consists of 13 residues. CDR1 is SGDLS, CDR2 YYNGEE, per germline.

The CDR3 DNA reads TGTGCCAGCAGTGAAGCTAGCGGATCGGTAGATACGCAGTATTTT. Its translation: CASSEASGSVDTQYF. This chain uses TRBV2 with TRBJ2-3, with D possibly being TRBD2 (6 bases). V was shortened by 0 bases and J by 5 bases, with 12 bases between the two germline ends. This CDR3 region has 15 residues. Germline values: CDR1 SNHLY, CDR2 FYNNEI.

The genes are TRBV29-1 and TRBJ2-1; TRBD2 matches 12 bases. CDR1 and CDR2 (germline): SQVTM, ANQGSEA. The CDR3 consists of 15 residues. The trim removed 2 bases at V and 5 bases at J, leaving 4 bases unmatched. Here the CDR3 reads CSVEHGTSGHNEQFF. For the CDR3, the DNA is TGCAGCGTTGAACACGGGACTAGCGGGCACAATGAGCAGTTCTTC.

This clone came up a few times. The rearrangement joins TRBV6-1 to TRBJ1-1; D uncertain. The CDR3 length is 15 residues. Trimming took off 0 bases at V and 0 bases at J, with 8 bases between the two ends. Germline V lookup: CDR1 MNHNS, CDR2 SASEGT. Here the CDR3 DNA reads TGTGCCAGCAGTGAAGCGGGCAGCATGAACACTGAAGCTTTCTTT. Its translation: CASSEAGSMNTEAFF.

The genes are TRBV30 and TRBJ1-5; perhaps TRBD1 as D (6 bases). V lost 0 bases, J lost 4 bases, and 13 bases lay in between. CDR3 length: 15 amino acids. Germline CDR1 GTSNPN, CDR2 SVGIG (reference sequence). The CDR3 region has the DNA TGTGCCTGGAGTGTAACCGGACAGACTAATCAGCCCCAGCATTTT. Translation: CAWSVTGQTNQPQHF.

CDR3 sequence: CASSSGTVFTYEQYF. The CDR3 nucleotides are TGTGCCAGCAGCTCCGGGACAGTGTTCACCTACGAGCAGTACTTC. This chain connects TRBV7-9 to TRBJ2-5; 7 positions agree with TRBD1. The J call may be faulty, since TRBJ2-7 better matches the DNA end. Germline loops: CDR1 SEHNR, CDR2 FQNEAQ (reference sequence). This CDR3 is built from 15 residues.

This chain joins TRBV12-5 and TRBJ1-2; D might be TRBD1 (5 bases). V was pared by 1 base and J by 3 bases, with 6 bases between. The length of the CDR3 is 13 residues. CDR1 and CDR2 from the germline V gene are LGHNT and FRNRAP. DNA for the CDR3: TGTGCTAGTGGTTTGGGGGGCTACTATGGCTACACCTTC. This encodes CASGLGGYYGYTF.

The chain uses TRBV23-1 and TRBJ1-1; no clear D. TRBV23-1 is labeled an ORF, and its function is uncertain. V lost 3 bases, J lost 4 bases, and 9 bases lay in between. This CDR3 has 13 residues. The chain's CDR3 is CASSQPGSTEAFF. As DNA, the CDR3 is TGCGCCAGCAGTCAGCCGGGGAGCACTGAAGCTTTCTTT.

As for this clone: The sample contains more than one DNA sequence encoding this CDR3. The CDR3 nucleotides are TGTGCCAGCAGCAATACAGGTTTCTCTGGGGCCAACGTCCTGACTTTC. Amino acids: CASSNTGFSGANVLTF. This chain uses TRBV5-4 with TRBJ2-6; possibly TRBD1 for D (5 bases). The CDR3 sequence is 16 residues long. Trimming cost V 4 bases and J 0 bases, with 11 bases left between them. Germline CDR1 SGHNT, CDR2 YYREEE (reference sequence).